This passage covers 30 T cell receptor beta chains from one sample sequenced in a study of early T cells in non-severe SARS-CoV-2 infection. A single record per CDR3 protein comes from TCRdb applying MiXCR to the 5' RACE reads. The sample lists about 30,000 distinct CDR3 sequences, around 6% occurring once. The sequenced sample was whole blood. The receptors originated from an adult who was a healthcare worker with PCR-confirmed SARS-CoV-2 infection or an uninfected control (not recorded which).

This chain connects TRBV27 to TRBJ2-7, with 14 bases identical to TRBD2. This CDR3 comprises 16 residues. V lost 5 bases, J lost 3 bases, and 6 bases stayed unmatched. Germline values: CDR1 MNHEY, CDR2 SMNVEV (reference sequence). CDR3 protein: CASSGRTSGRFYEQYF. Here the CDR3 DNA reads TGTGCCAGCAGTGGCAGGACTAGCGGGAGGTTCTACGAGCAGTACTTC.

Notes on this clonotype: A much larger clone lies one base from this, so it may be a read error. This sequence joins TRBV7-9 and TRBJ2-3, with a possible D match to TRBD2 (5 bases). There are 13 residues in the CDR3. V lost 4 bases and J 8 bases, leaving 13 bases between the germline ends. CDR1 and CDR2 (germline): SEHNR, FQNEAQ (reference sequence). CDR3 bases: TGTGCCAGCAGCTCCCCGGTTGAGGGTACGCAGTATTTT. Protein: CASSSPVEGTQYF.

This clonotype has ten or more counts. The genes are TRBV5-4 and TRBJ2-2, with D tentatively TRBD1 (5 bases). The V and J ends lost 0 bases and 4 bases respectively, with 10 bases between them. This CDR3 spans 15 amino acids. Germline V gene data show CDR1 as SGHNT and CDR2 as YYREEE (reference sequence). The CDR3: CASSLEGLLTGELFF. DNA for the CDR3: TGTGCCAGCAGCTTGGAGGGGCTACTCACCGGGGAGCTGTTTTTT.

This clonotype has a handful of counts. The chain links TRBV12-3 or TRBV12-4 to TRBJ2-5; no clear D. The CDR3 contains 14 residues. Trimming removed 2 bases at V and 4 bases at J, with 11 bases between. The CDR3 DNA reads TGTGCCAGCAGTTTAACGGCGTCAGGAGAGACCCAGTACTTC. Translating it yields CASSLTASGETQYF.

The sample holds many counts of this clonotype. This chain links TRBV27 with TRBJ2-3; TRBD2 matches 8 bases. The CDR3 is made up of 15 amino acids. CDR1 and CDR2 from the germline V gene are MNHEY and SMNVEV (reference sequence). The ends lost 9 bases at V and 2 bases at J; junction bases unmatched: 10. The chain's CDR3 is CARTLRREATDTQYF. The CDR3 bases are TGTGCCAGGACCCTCAGGCGGGAGGCCACAGATACGCAGTATTTT.

This clonotype was seen at least ten times. This chain uses TRBV20-1 with TRBJ1-4, with 9 nucleotides matching TRBD1. Unmatched junction bases numbered 5, after V lost 6 bases and J lost 3 bases. Germline V CDR1 and CDR2: DFQATT, SNEGSKA (reference sequence). The CDR3 sequence is 14 residues long. The chain's CDR3 is CSAVRQGANEKLFF. The CDR3 nucleotides are TGCAGTGCAGTTCGACAGGGGGCTAATGAAAAACTGTTTTTT.

This clonotype was picked up a small number of times. The chain recombines TRBV5-1 with TRBJ2-1; 8 bases match TRBD2. Germline trimming cut 0 bases from V and 3 bases from J; bases unmatched to any gene: 2. Germline lookup yields CDR1 SGHRS and CDR2 YFSETQ. CDR3 size: 15 residues. In DNA, the CDR3 is TGCGCCAGCAGCTTGGATGGGACTAGCTACAATGAGCAGTTCTTC. Translation: CASSLDGTSYNEQFF.

The rearrangement links TRBV20-1 to TRBJ2-5; D is perhaps TRBD2 (5 bases). Germline V gives CDR1 DFQATT, CDR2 SNEGSKA (reference sequence). V was clipped by 3 bases and J by 1 base, with 12 bases between them. This CDR3 has 14 amino acids. Written as DNA, the CDR3 is TGCAGTGCTAGGCGGGCGGTCCGCCAAGAGACCCAGTACTTC. Translation gives CSARRAVRQETQYF.

In its sample, this clonotype was seen many times. The V call is TRBV28, the J call TRBJ1-6; D is possibly TRBD1 (5 bases). The germline V gene encodes CDR1 MDHEN and CDR2 SYDVKM. Trimming shortened V by 6 bases and J by 7 bases, and 19 bases separated the two germline ends. This CDR3 has 16 amino acids. CDR3 residues: CASSPLWGERNSPLHF. The CDR3 nucleotides are TGTGCCAGCAGCCCGCTCTGGGGGGAGCGAAATTCACCCCTCCACTTT.

Ten or more counts support this clonotype. The rearrangement uses TRBV20-1 and TRBJ1-4, with D perhaps TRBD1 (6 bases). The CDR3 is 14 amino acids. Trimming stripped 3 bases from V and 12 bases from J, with 20 bases between. Germline CDR1 reads DFQATT; CDR2 reads SNEGSKA (reference sequence). CDR3 DNA sequence: TGCAGTGCTAGTGAGAGGGGGGAAATGAGGGAACTGTTTTTT. Translating gives CSASERGEMRELFF.

This clonotype was counted ten times or more. This sequence joins TRBV28 and TRBJ2-7; D not resolved. The CDR3 has 14 amino acids. Looked up from germline, CDR1 is MDHEN and CDR2 is SYDVKM. Trimming cost V 10 bases and J 2 bases, with 18 bases left between them. The CDR3 loop is CATQRSEVTYEQYF. CDR3 nucleotide sequence: TGTGCCACCCAACGAAGTGAGGTAACCTACGAGCAGTACTTC. The variable domain in full, with the rest retrieved from reference TRBV28 and TRBJ2-7, is DVKVTQSSRYLVKRTGEKVFLECVQDMDHENMFWYRQDPGLGLRLIYFSYDVKMKEKGDIPEGYSVSREKKERFSLILESASTNQTSMYLCATQRSEVTYEQYFGPGTRLTVT.

The table lists this clonotype with many counts. This chain links TRBV20-1 with TRBJ1-2; perhaps TRBD1 as D (5 bases). Germline V CDR1 and CDR2: DFQATT, SNEGSKA (reference sequence). There are 13 residues in the CDR3. CDR3 DNA sequence: TGCAGCGGGACTTCAGGTTCCAACTATGGCTACACCTTC. Translated, it gives CSGTSGSNYGYTF.

By sample fraction, this clonotype is medium-sized. This rearrangement joins TRBV7-6 to TRBJ2-3, with 8 bases that match TRBD1. V gave up 1 base and J gave up 2 bases; unmatched junction bases: 2. Germline V CDR1 and CDR2: SGHVS, FNYEAQ. The CDR3 contains 15 residues. CDR3 sequence reads: CASSLGQGHTDTQYF. The CDR3, as DNA: TGTGCCAGCAGCTTAGGACAGGGGCACACAGATACGCAGTATTTT.

This clonotype has just a few counts. The chain couples TRBV5-1 to TRBJ2-1, with 15 bases aligning to TRBD2. Germline V gives CDR1 SGHRS, CDR2 YFSETQ. V lost 8 bases to trimming and J lost 5 bases; unmatched junction nucleotides: 5. CDR3 length: 15 amino acids. CDR3 in DNA: TGCGCCAGTAATGGACTAGCGGGAGGGCACAATGAGCAGTTCTTC. Translation gives CASNGLAGGHNEQFF.

The V call is TRBV7-6, the J call TRBJ2-5; D gene unclear. The ends were cut back, 5 bases at V and 0 bases at J, with 7 bases in the middle. CDR3 size: 13 residues. Germline CDR1 is SGHVS and CDR2 is FNYEAQ. The CDR3 DNA reads as TGTGCCAGCAGCCAGCGACACCAAGAGACCCAGTACTTC. This gives the protein CASSQRHQETQYF.

The chain employs TRBV5-1 and TRBJ1-1; D uncertain. The CDR3 contains 15 residues. Germline CDR1 and CDR2: SGHRS and YFSETQ. Trimming pared 0 bases from V and 4 bases from J, leaving 13 bases between. Written as DNA, the CDR3 is TGCGCCAGCAGCTTGGGGCTAACCCAAGGCACTGAAGCTTTCTTT. Amino acid sequence: CASSLGLTQGTEAFF.

This clonotype occurred many times. The chain combines TRBV5-1 with TRBJ1-6; 7 nucleotides agree with TRBD1. The CDR3 is made up of 14 amino acids. Germline V gene lookup returns CDR1 SGHRS and CDR2 YFSETQ. The junction had 8 bases not matched to a gene; V was cut back by 4 bases and J by 10 bases. Here the CDR3 reads CASSATGLSSPLHF. The DNA of the CDR3 is TGCGCCAGCAGCGCGACAGGGCTATCGTCACCCCTCCACTTT.

Ten or more counts support this clonotype. The chain carries TRBV20-1 and TRBJ2-1, with TRBD2 identical over 7 bases. The trim removed 8 bases at V and 3 bases at J, leaving 10 bases unmatched. CDR1 is DFQATT and CDR2 is SNEGSKA in the germline V gene (reference sequence). This CDR3 contains 14 residues. The CDR3 coding sequence is TGCAGTCCTAAGCGGGGAGAAAACTACAATGAGCAGTTCTTC. Protein product: CSPKRGENYNEQFF.

This clonotype occurred a few times. The chain recombines TRBV18 with TRBJ1-4; 8 bases fit TRBD1. This CDR3 region has 15 residues. Germline V gives CDR1 KGHSH, CDR2 LQKENI. The V gene end was trimmed by 2 bases and the J gene end by 7 bases; junction bases not matched to a gene: 6. For the CDR3, the DNA is TGTGCCAGCTCACCAGACCAGGGGGCGGGTGAAAAACTGTTTTTT. This translates into CASSPDQGAGEKLFF.

There are many counts of this clonotype. This chain connects TRBV5-1 to TRBJ1-4; 8 positions match TRBD1. The germline V gene has CDR1 SGHRS and CDR2 YFSETQ. This CDR3 has 14 amino acids. Trimming cost V 2 bases and J 4 bases; bases outside gene matches: 1. DNA of the CDR3: TGCGCCAGCAGCTTCGGACAGGGTAATGAAAAACTGTTTTTT. Translation: CASSFGQGNEKLFF.

The chain joins TRBV6-2 or TRBV6-3 to TRBJ2-7; D uncertain. Germline CDR1 reads MNHEY; CDR2 reads SVGEGT. Trimming left V 2 bases short and J 3 bases short, with 11 bases between. CDR3 length: 14 amino acids. This CDR3 is CASSYGVENYEQYF. The DNA of the CDR3 is TGTGCCAGCAGTTACGGGGTGGAGAACTACGAGCAGTACTTC.

This clonotype was seen repeatedly, ten times or more. The chain links TRBV5-1 to TRBJ2-2, with a tentative D call TRBD2 (6 bases). This CDR3 comprises 15 residues. Germline V gives CDR1 SGHRS, CDR2 YFSETQ. V lost 3 bases to trimming and J lost 0 bases, with 9 bases between them. The CDR3, as DNA: TGCGCCAGCAGCTCGCGGGGCTCGAACACCGGGGAGCTGTTTTTT. It yields the protein CASSSRGSNTGELFF.

In its sample, this clonotype was seen a few times. The chain recombines TRBV21-1 with TRBJ2-1; TRBD2, as called in the table, went unchecked against the DNA. TRBV21-1 is shown as a pseudogene. The CDR3 contains 17 residues. The CDR3 region is CASSWGASGGSYNEQFF. CDR3 DNA sequence: TGTGCCAGCAGCTGGGGGGCTAGCGGAGGGAGCTACAATGAGCAGTTCTTC.

The chain has TRBV12-3 or TRBV12-4 and TRBJ1-4; TRBD1 might be the D (5 bases). The CDR3 loop spans 14 amino acids. The germline V and J ends were trimmed by 5 bases and 7 bases, with 14 bases remaining between them. The CDR3 sequence is CASSPTDGGEKLFF. CDR3 coding DNA: TGTGCCAGCAGTCCTACGGACGGGGGTGAAAAACTGTTTTTT.

The V and J genes are TRBV18 and TRBJ1-5; D call uncertain. Germline V CDR1 and CDR2: KGHSH, LQKENI. With 3 bases removed from V and 4 bases from J, the gap between germline ends came to 13 bases. The length of the CDR3 is 15 residues. For the CDR3, the DNA is TGTGCCAGCTCACCGGACGGACTCTTAAATCAGCCCCAGCATTTT. Amino acids: CASSPDGLLNQPQHF.

Ten or more counts support this clonotype. The chain has TRBV7-9 and TRBJ2-2; D possibly matches TRBD1 or TRBD2 (5 bases each). V was trimmed by 5 bases and J by 3 bases, leaving 16 bases between them. The CDR3 is made up of 16 amino acids. CDR1 and CDR2 from the germline V gene are SEHNR and FQNEAQ (reference sequence). This chain's CDR3 is CASSTQRGRYTGELFF. DNA for the CDR3: TGTGCCAGCAGCACCCAGAGGGGAAGGTACACCGGGGAGCTGTTTTTT.

V gene TRBV7-2 combines with J gene TRBJ1-6; D is unresolved. CDR3 length: 13 residues. Germline loops: CDR1 SGHTA, CDR2 FQGNSA. The ends were cut back, 2 bases at V and 9 bases at J, with 8 bases in the middle. The CDR3 region has the DNA TGTGCCAGCAGCTTATTTTTCCCTTCACCCCTCCACTTT. Protein: CASSLFFPSPLHF.

This clonotype was seen a handful of times. The rearrangement uses TRBV7-8 and TRBJ2-7; D may be TRBD1 (6 bases). The V gene's germline CDR1 is SGHVS and CDR2 FQNEAQ. V lost 5 bases to trimming and J lost 3 bases, with 17 bases between them. There are 15 residues in the CDR3. The CDR3 nucleotides are TGTGCCAGCAGCGGAGACAGGAACCCCAACTACGAGCAGTACTTC. It yields the protein CASSGDRNPNYEQYF.

Judged by abundance, this clonotype is medium-sized (0.01 to 0.1%). The V and J genes are TRBV18 and TRBJ1-5; a possible D gene is TRBD1 (5 bases). V was pared by 2 bases and J by 3 bases, with 11 bases between. This CDR3 has 15 residues. In germline, CDR1 is KGHSH, CDR2 LQKENI. DNA of the CDR3: TGTGCCAGCTCACCAGTTTGGGGGACCAATCAGCCCCAGCATTTT. Its translation: CASSPVWGTNQPQHF.

This clonotype was seen at least ten times. For the CDR3, the DNA is TGTGCCAGCAGCCCCCGGGACAGGAGAAGAACTGAAGCTTTCTTT. Its protein product is CASSPRDRRRTEAFF. J is TRBJ1-1 and V is TRBV11-2; 8 bases align to TRBD1. Germline V lookup: CDR1 SGHAT, CDR2 FQNNGV. This CDR3 region has 15 residues. Trimming cost V 5 bases and J 5 bases; bases outside gene matches: 10.